This entry lists 27 T cell receptor beta chains sequenced from one sample in a study of TIL therapy for anti-PD-1-resistant metastatic lung cancer. The time point denotes: pre-treatment sample, taken before nivolumab and TIL therapy. Pleural nodules or supraclavicular lymph nodes made up most of the excised metastases sampled. The libraries were made with immunoSEQ v3. Profiled with immunoSEQ multiplex PCR; TCRdb holds only in-frame clones, not every one. The sample gives 50,000 to 60,000 clones, about two thirds of which show up once; less than 6.5% is in the top ten. The material was tumor tissue, obtained at baseline. The receptors stem from a person aged 30 to 80 with non-small cell lung cancer.

The chain combines TRBV5-1 with TRBJ2-7, with 7 bases lining up with TRBD2. Germline CDR1 reads SGHRS; CDR2 reads YFSETQ. The CDR3 is made up of 14 amino acids. Trimming at V came to 0 bases and at J to 1 base, leaving 1 base not matched to a gene. CDR3 coding DNA: TGCGCCAGCAGCTTGGCCGGGGGGTCCTACGAGCAGTACTTC. It encodes CASSLAGGSYEQYF. Full variable domain (missing parts from reference TRBV5-1 and TRBJ2-7): KAGVTQTPRYLIKTRGQQVTLSCSPISGHRSVSWYQQTPGQGLQFLFEYFSETQRNKGNFPGRFSGRQFSNSRSEMNVSTLELGDSALYLCASSLAGGSYEQYFGPGTRLTVT.

The CDR3 is CAWSVGATNEKLFF. The CDR3 DNA reads as TGTGCCTGGAGTGTCGGTGCAACTAATGAAAAACTGTTTTTT. The J gene is TRBJ1-4, the V gene TRBV30; the D is unclear. The CDR3 extends over 14 amino acids. Germline CDR1 GTSNPN, CDR2 SVGIG (reference sequence). V shed 0 bases and J shed 0 bases, with 5 bases lying between them.

This clone occurred a few times. The gene calls are TRBV5-1 and TRBJ1-2; D possibly corresponds to TRBD1 (6 bases). The CDR3 totals 13 residues. V lost 4 bases to trimming and J lost 2 bases, with 9 bases between them. Germline V CDR1 and CDR2: SGHRS, YFSETQ. The CDR3 sequence: CASSKDRNYGYTF. In DNA, the CDR3 is TGCGCCAGCAGCAAGGACAGAAACTATGGCTACACCTTC.

This chain joins TRBV5-6 and TRBJ2-5; D uncertain. Deletions cut 0 bases from V and 5 bases from J, with 11 bases between. There are 14 residues in the CDR3. Germline V gene data show CDR1 as SGHDT and CDR2 as YYEEEE. In DNA form, the CDR3 reads TGTGCCAGCAGCTTGGCAGGTATTCGGGAGACCCAGTACTTC. Translating it yields CASSLAGIRETQYF.

This sequence joins TRBV11-3 and TRBJ2-3; possibly TRBD2 for D (5 bases). Germline V gives CDR1 SGHNT, CDR2 YENEEA. Between the trimmed V and J ends, which lost 1 base and 0 bases, there was a span of 5 bases. CDR3 length equals 14 residues. The CDR3 sequence: CASSLGGSTDTQYF. The CDR3 DNA reads as TGTGCCAGCAGCTTAGGCGGGAGCACAGATACGCAGTATTTT.

The CDR3 region has the DNA TGTGCCAGCAGTAGGACGCCGGCGAACACCGGGGAGCTGTTTTTT. This encodes CASSRTPANTGELFF. The chain has TRBV6-6 and TRBJ2-2, with no clear D. The CDR3 runs 15 residues. Germline CDR1 and CDR2: MNHNY and SVGAGI (reference sequence). Trimming removed 5 bases at V and 0 bases at J, with 10 bases between.

V and J are TRBV2 and TRBJ2-7; perhaps TRBD1 as D (5 bases). Trimming took 0 bases from V and 7 from J, leaving 16 bases between them. Germline CDR1 is SNHLY and CDR2 is FYNNEI. The length of the CDR3 is 15 residues. The CDR3 spells CASSEALQGRVEQYF. CDR3 DNA sequence: TGTGCCAGCAGTGAAGCGCTTCAGGGCCGGGTGGAGCAGTACTTC.

This clone appeared a few times. The rearrangement links TRBV27 to TRBJ2-6, with a possible D match to TRBD2 (5 bases). The CDR3 extends over 17 amino acids. Deletions cut 5 bases from V and 0 bases from J, with 14 bases between. Germline V gives CDR1 MNHEY, CDR2 SMNVEV (reference sequence). As DNA, the CDR3 is TGTGCCAGCAGTCTACGGACTCCGGCCTCTGGGGCCAACGTCCTGACTTTC. The encoded protein is CASSLRTPASGANVLTF.

The CDR3 loop is CASSLVVAGNEQFF. CDR3 DNA: TGCGCCAGCAGCTTGGTTGTAGCGGGCAATGAGCAGTTCTTC. The rearrangement links TRBV5-1 to TRBJ2-1, with TRBD2 matching 7 bases. CDR3 length equals 14 residues. Looked up from germline, CDR1 is SGHRS and CDR2 is YFSETQ. V was pared by 0 bases and J by 6 bases, with 3 bases of the junction left unmatched.

The V call is TRBV7-6, the J call TRBJ1-3; no clear D. CDR3 length: 15 amino acids. V was clipped by 0 bases and J by 0 bases, with 6 bases between them. Germline-derived CDR1 and CDR2 are SGHVS and FNYEAQ. This CDR3 reads CASSLAEGSGNTIYF. In DNA, the CDR3 is TGTGCCAGCAGCTTAGCGGAGGGCTCTGGAAACACCATATATTTT.

This clone was seen more than once but under ten times. This chain links TRBV28 with TRBJ2-7, with unresolved D. In germline, CDR1 is MDHEN, CDR2 SYDVKM. The CDR3 has 12 amino acids. The V end lost 2 bases, the J end lost 4 bases, and 6 bases lay between the germline ends. As DNA, the CDR3 is TGTGCCAGCAGTTTAAGCTGGTACGAGCAGTACTTC. Encoded protein: CASSLSWYEQYF.

The J gene is TRBJ1-2, the V gene TRBV18; D remains unclear. The length of the CDR3 is 14 residues. V was cut by 3 bases and J by 2 bases, with 10 bases left in between. Germline values: CDR1 KGHSH, CDR2 LQKENI. The CDR3 sequence: CASSPIEQNYGYTF. As DNA, the CDR3 is TGTGCCAGCTCACCTATAGAGCAGAACTATGGCTACACCTTC.

V usage is TRBV18 and J usage is TRBJ2-5; 11 bases line up with TRBD2. The V gene end was trimmed by 2 bases and the J gene end by 4 bases; junction bases not matched to a gene: 9. The CDR3 runs 17 residues. CDR1 KGHSH and CDR2 LQKENI come from the germline V gene. In nucleotides, the CDR3 is TGTGCCAGCTCACCATTTAGCGGGAGGGCCAACCCAGAGACCCAGTACTTC. Protein: CASSPFSGRANPETQYF.

The chain's CDR3 is CASSLTFAAYNEQFF. The CDR3 DNA reads as TGTGCCAGCAGCTTAACGTTTGCAGCCTACAATGAGCAGTTCTTC. The rearrangement joins TRBV7-3 to TRBJ2-1; unclear D gene. Germline loops: CDR1 SGHTA, CDR2 FQGTGA. V gave up 0 bases and J gave up 2 bases, with 8 bases separating them. This CDR3 has 15 residues.

This clone was seen just once. This chain links TRBV6-1 with TRBJ1-1; a weak D match, TRBD1 (5 bases). CDR1 is MNHNS, CDR2 SASEGT, per germline. Trimming removed 4 bases at V and 10 bases at J, with 19 bases between. This CDR3 is 14 amino acids long. The CDR3 DNA reads as TGTGCCAGCAGTGTGGTAATCGGGGATGGGGCAGCTTTCTTT. Its protein product is CASSVVIGDGAAFF.

With regard to this clone: The germline gene is not matched at one end of the junction; a read error may be the cause. The V gene is TRBV7-7, the J gene TRBJ1-2; D call uncertain. This CDR3 is built from 12 residues. The germline V gene encodes CDR1 SSHAT and CDR2 FNYEAQ (reference sequence). Here the CDR3 reads CASSLPHYGYTF. The CDR3 DNA follows: TGTGCTAGCAGCTTACCCCATTATGGCTACACCTTC.

In its sample, this clone was seen a few times. The chain couples TRBV11-2 to TRBJ2-5, with D unresolved. There are 11 residues in the CDR3. V was trimmed by 1 base and J by 8 bases, leaving 5 bases between them. Germline V lookup: CDR1 SGHAT, CDR2 FQNNGV. The CDR3 protein is CASSLGLTQYF. The DNA for the CDR3 is TGTGCCAGCAGCTTAGGATTAACCCAGTACTTC. Using reference TRBV11-2 and TRBJ2-5 for the parts outside the CDR3, the full variable domain is EAGVAQSPRYKIIEKRQSVAFWCNPISGHATLYWYQQILGQGPKLLIQFQNNGVVDDSQLPKDRFSAERLKGVDSTLKIQPAKLEDSAVYLCASSLGLTQYFGPGTRLLVL.

This sequence joins TRBV6-1 and TRBJ2-2; TRBD1 matches 10 bases. Germline V CDR1 and CDR2: MNHNS, SASEGT. The CDR3 loop spans 15 amino acids. Trimming removed 4 bases from V and 6 bases from J; junction bases left unmatched: 5. The CDR3 spells CASSARQGASGELFF. The CDR3 DNA reads TGTGCCAGCAGTGCCCGACAGGGGGCCTCCGGGGAGCTGTTTTTT.

This chain uses TRBV28 with TRBJ1-5; TRBD1 aligns across 11 bases. Per the germline V gene, CDR1 is MDHEN and CDR2 is SYDVKM. The V segment lost 7 bases and the J segment 6 bases; nucleotides outside the gene matches: 11. This CDR3 has 16 residues. CDR3 region: CASTFPGTGGFQPQHF. The CDR3 DNA reads as TGTGCCAGCACCTTTCCGGGGACAGGGGGGTTTCAGCCCCAGCATTTT. Filled out from reference TRBV28 and TRBJ1-5, the complete variable domain reads DVKVTQSSRYLVKRTGEKVFLECVQDMDHENMFWYRQDPGLGLRLIYFSYDVKMKEKGDIPEGYSVSREKKERFSLILESASTNQTSMYLCASTFPGTGGFQPQHFGDGTRLSIL.

The rearrangement joins TRBV19 to TRBJ1-5; a possible D gene is TRBD1 (6 bases). The CDR3 sequence is 15 residues long. CDR1 and CDR2 from the germline V gene are LNHDA and SQIVND (reference sequence). The ends were cut back, 5 bases at V and 0 bases at J, with 11 bases in the middle. The CDR3 region has the DNA TGTGCCAGTAGTGATCAGGGGTATAGCAATCAGCCCCAGCATTTT. The encoded protein is CASSDQGYSNQPQHF.

V is TRBV5-1 and J is TRBJ1-1; D is possibly TRBD1 (6 bases). This CDR3 has 15 residues. Between the trimmed V and J ends, which lost 0 bases and 1 base, there was a span of 10 bases. Germline CDR1 is SGHRS and CDR2 is YFSETQ. The CDR3 spells CASSLEGRGNTEAFF. The CDR3 DNA reads as TGCGCCAGCAGCTTGGAAGGCAGGGGGAACACTGAAGCTTTCTTT.

A few counts support this clone. V is TRBV11-3 and J is TRBJ1-6; no clear D. V lost 1 base, J lost 7 bases, and 5 bases lay in between. CDR1 and CDR2 (germline): SGHNT, YENEEA. This CDR3 region has 13 residues. The CDR3 region is CASSLGQNSPLHF. CDR3 nucleotides: TGTGCCAGCAGCTTAGGGCAGAATTCACCCCTCCACTTT.

The V call is TRBV6-5, the J call TRBJ2-7; D may be TRBD1 (5 bases). The CDR3 consists of 13 residues. Trimming took off 0 bases at V and 5 bases at J, with 8 bases between the two ends. CDR1 is MNHEY and CDR2 is SVGAGI in the germline V gene. The CDR3: CASSYSIGDEQYF. CDR3 DNA sequence: TGTGCCAGCAGTTACTCAATAGGGGACGAGCAGTACTTC.

This rearrangement joins TRBV5-4 to TRBJ1-5; 7 nucleotides match TRBD1. V lost 4 bases, J lost 0 bases, and 4 bases stayed unmatched. This CDR3 is 15 amino acids long. Germline-derived CDR1 and CDR2 are SGHNT and YYREEE (reference sequence). In DNA form, the CDR3 reads TGTGCCAGCAGCGCGGGACAGTATAGCAATCAGCCCCAGCATTTT. Encoded protein: CASSAGQYSNQPQHF.

This chain connects TRBV6-1 to TRBJ1-5; D gene unclear. From germline, CDR1 is MNHNS and CDR2 SASEGT. The length of the CDR3 is 15 residues. V was trimmed by 7 bases and J by 4 bases, leaving 17 bases between them. CDR3 sequence: CASTYRPIDNQPQHF. The DNA for the CDR3 is TGTGCCAGCACATACAGACCCATTGATAATCAGCCCCAGCATTTT.

The chain is built from TRBV7-9 and TRBJ1-6; no definite D call. The CDR3 is made up of 13 amino acids. Trimming pared 1 base from V and 8 bases from J, leaving 6 bases between. Germline V CDR1 and CDR2: SEHNR, FQNEAQ (reference sequence). The CDR3 coding sequence is TGTGCCAGCAGCTTAGAGGCTGATTCACCCCTCCACTTT. Protein: CASSLEADSPLHF.

This clone was seen only once. The chain combines TRBV19 with TRBJ2-7, with a tentative D call TRBD1 (5 bases). The CDR3 totals 13 residues. Germline CDR1 and CDR2: LNHDA and SQIVND (reference sequence). Trimming cost V 3 bases and J 5 bases, with 11 bases left between them. The CDR3 loop is CASSILGVDEQYF. In nucleotides, the CDR3 is TGTGCCAGTAGTATCCTAGGGGTGGACGAGCAGTACTTC.